The 2 T cell receptor beta chains reported below all come from one sample, sequenced in a study of T cell responses to AZD1222 COVID-19 vaccine. Sequenced by immunoSEQ multiplex PCR; TCRdb stores in-frame clones only, minus some. The sample yields some 160,000 clones, around 90% seen once. Specimen: peripheral blood, collected on day 0 of AZD1222 vaccination. The receptors derive from an adult in good health.

The V call is TRBV9, the J call TRBJ2-5; tentatively, D is TRBD2 (5 bases). Germline CDR1 SGDLS, CDR2 YYNGEE. The germline V and J ends were trimmed by 4 bases and 5 bases, with 15 bases remaining between them. The CDR3 length is 14 residues. This chain's CDR3 is CASSPGPERETQYF. CDR3 nucleotides: TGTGCCAGCAGCCCCGGGCCCGAGCGGGAGACCCAGTACTTC.

This sequence joins TRBV10-1 and TRBJ1-1; D is ambiguous. CDR3 length: 16 residues. Germline CDR1 and CDR2: WNHNN and SYGVQD (reference sequence). Trimming pared 4 bases from V and 1 base from J, leaving 16 bases between. CDR3 region: CASSVPAYSGNTEAFF. The CDR3 bases are TGCGCCAGCAGTGTACCCGCCTATTCGGGGAACACTGAAGCTTTCTTT.